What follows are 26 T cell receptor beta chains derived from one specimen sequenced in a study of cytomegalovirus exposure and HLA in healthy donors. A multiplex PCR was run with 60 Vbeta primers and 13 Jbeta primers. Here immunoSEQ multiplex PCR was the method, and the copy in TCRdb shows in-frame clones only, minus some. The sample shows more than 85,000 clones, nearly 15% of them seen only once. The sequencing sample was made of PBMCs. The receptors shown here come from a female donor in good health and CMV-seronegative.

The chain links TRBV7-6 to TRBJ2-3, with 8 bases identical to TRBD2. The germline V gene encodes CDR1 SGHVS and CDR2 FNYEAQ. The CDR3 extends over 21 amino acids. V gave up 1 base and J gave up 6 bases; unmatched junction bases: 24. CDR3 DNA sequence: TGTGCCAGCAGCTTAGTAGCAATTGGGGGTATTAGCGGGGTAGTTAAGGATACGCAGTATTTT. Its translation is CASSLVAIGGISGVVKDTQYF.

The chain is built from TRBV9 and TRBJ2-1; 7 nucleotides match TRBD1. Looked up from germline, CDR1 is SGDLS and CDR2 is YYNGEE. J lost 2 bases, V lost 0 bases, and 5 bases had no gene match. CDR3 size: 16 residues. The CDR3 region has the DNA TGTGCCAGCAGCGTAGGCAGAGGGGGCCCCTACAATGAGCAGTTCTTC. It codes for CASSVGRGGPYNEQFF.

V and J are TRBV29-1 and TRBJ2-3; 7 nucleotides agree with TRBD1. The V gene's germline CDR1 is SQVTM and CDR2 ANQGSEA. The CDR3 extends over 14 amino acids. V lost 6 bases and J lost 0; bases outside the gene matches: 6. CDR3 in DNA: TGCAGCGTCAGCAGGACAGGTAGCACAGATACGCAGTATTTT. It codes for CSVSRTGSTDTQYF.

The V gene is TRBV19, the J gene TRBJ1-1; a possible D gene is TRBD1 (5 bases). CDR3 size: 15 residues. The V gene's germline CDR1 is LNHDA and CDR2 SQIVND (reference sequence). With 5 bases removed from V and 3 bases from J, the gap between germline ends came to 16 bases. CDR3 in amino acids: CASSVTDSGYTEAFF. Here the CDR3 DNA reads TGTGCCAGTAGTGTAACCGACAGTGGCTACACTGAAGCTTTCTTT. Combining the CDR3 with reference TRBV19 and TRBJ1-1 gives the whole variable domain DGGITQSPKYLFRKEGQNVTLSCEQNLNHDAMYWYRQDPGQGLRLIYYSQIVNDFQKGDIAEGYSVSREKKESFPLTVTSAQKNPTAFYLCASSVTDSGYTEAFFGQGTRLTVV.

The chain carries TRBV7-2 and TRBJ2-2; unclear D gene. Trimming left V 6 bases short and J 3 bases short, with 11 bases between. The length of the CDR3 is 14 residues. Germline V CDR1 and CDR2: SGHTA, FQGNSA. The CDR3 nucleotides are TGTGCCAGCAGTTTTACCCGAGACACCGGGGAGCTGTTTTTT. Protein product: CASSFTRDTGELFF. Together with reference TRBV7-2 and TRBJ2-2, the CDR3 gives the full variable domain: GAGVSQSPSNKVTEKGKDVELRCDPISGHTALYWYRQSLGQGLEFLIYFQGNSAPDKSGLPSDRFSAERTGGSVSTLTIQRTQQEDSAVYLCASSFTRDTGELFFGEGSRLTVL.

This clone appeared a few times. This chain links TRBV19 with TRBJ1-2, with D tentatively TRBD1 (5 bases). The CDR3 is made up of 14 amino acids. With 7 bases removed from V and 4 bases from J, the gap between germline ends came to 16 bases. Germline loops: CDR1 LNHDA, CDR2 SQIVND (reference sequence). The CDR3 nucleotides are TGTGCCAGTACCCCCCTAGGAGGGACCTATGGCTACACCTTC. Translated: CASTPLGGTYGYTF.

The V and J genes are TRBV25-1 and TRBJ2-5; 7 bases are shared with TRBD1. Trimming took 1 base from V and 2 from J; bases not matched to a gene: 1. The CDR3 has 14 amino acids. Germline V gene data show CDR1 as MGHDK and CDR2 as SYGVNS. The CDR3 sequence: CASSELGQQETQYF. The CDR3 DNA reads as TGTGCCAGCAGTGAATTGGGACAGCAAGAGACCCAGTACTTC.

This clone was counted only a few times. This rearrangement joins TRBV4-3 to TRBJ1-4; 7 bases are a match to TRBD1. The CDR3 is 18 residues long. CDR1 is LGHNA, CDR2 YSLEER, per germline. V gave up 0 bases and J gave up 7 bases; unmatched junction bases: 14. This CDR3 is CASSQDRQGVTISEKLFF. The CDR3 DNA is TGCGCCAGCAGCCAAGATAGGCAGGGGGTAACGATTAGTGAAAAACTGTTTTTT.

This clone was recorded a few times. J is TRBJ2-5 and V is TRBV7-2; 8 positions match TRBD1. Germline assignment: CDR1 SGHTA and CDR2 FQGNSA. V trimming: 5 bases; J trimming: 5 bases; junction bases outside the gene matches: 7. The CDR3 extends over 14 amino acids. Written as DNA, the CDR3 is TGTGCCAGCAGCCTCGGACAGGGCTCGGAGACCCAGTACTTC. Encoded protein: CASSLGQGSETQYF.

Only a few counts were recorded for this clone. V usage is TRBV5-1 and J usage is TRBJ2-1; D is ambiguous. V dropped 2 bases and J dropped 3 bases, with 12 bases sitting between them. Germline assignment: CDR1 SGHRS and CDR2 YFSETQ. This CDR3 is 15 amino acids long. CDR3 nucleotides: TGCGCCAGCAGCTTTAGTATCGAGGTCTACAATGAGCAGTTCTTC. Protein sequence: CASSFSIEVYNEQFF.

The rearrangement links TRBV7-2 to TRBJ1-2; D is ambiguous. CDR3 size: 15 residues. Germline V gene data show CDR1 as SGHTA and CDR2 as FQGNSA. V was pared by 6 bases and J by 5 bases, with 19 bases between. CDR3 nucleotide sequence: TGTGCCAGCAGTTTCGACTGGGTATCCCCTTATGGCTACACCTTC. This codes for CASSFDWVSPYGYTF. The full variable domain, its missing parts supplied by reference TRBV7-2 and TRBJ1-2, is GAGVSQSPSNKVTEKGKDVELRCDPISGHTALYWYRQSLGQGLEFLIYFQGNSAPDKSGLPSDRFSAERTGGSVSTLTIQRTQQEDSAVYLCASSFDWVSPYGYTFGSGTRLTVV.

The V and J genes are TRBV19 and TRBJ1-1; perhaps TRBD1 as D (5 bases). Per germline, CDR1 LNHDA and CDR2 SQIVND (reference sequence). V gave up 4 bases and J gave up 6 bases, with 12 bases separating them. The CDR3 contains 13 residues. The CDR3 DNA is TGTGCCAGTAGTACTTTCGGGGGGGCTGAAGCTTTCTTT. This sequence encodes CASSTFGGAEAFF. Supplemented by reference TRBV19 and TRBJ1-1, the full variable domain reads DGGITQSPKYLFRKEGQNVTLSCEQNLNHDAMYWYRQDPGQGLRLIYYSQIVNDFQKGDIAEGYSVSREKKESFPLTVTSAQKNPTAFYLCASSTFGGAEAFFGQGTRLTVV.

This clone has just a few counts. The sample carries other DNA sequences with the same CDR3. Written as DNA, the CDR3 is TGCGCCAGCAGCATGACAGGGGACTATGGCTACACCTTC. It translates to CASSMTGDYGYTF. The J gene is TRBJ1-2, the V gene TRBV5-1, with 8 bases matching TRBD1. The V gene's germline CDR1 is SGHRS and CDR2 YFSETQ. The CDR3 has 13 residues. The junction had 2 bases not matched to a gene; V was cut back by 4 bases and J by 3 bases.

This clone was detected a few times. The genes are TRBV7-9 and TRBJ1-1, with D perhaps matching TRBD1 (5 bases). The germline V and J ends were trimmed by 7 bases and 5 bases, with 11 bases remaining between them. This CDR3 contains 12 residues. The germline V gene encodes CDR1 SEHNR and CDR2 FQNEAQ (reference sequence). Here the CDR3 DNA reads TGTGCCAGCAACCTGGCAGGGACTGAAGCTTTCTTT. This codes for CASNLAGTEAFF.

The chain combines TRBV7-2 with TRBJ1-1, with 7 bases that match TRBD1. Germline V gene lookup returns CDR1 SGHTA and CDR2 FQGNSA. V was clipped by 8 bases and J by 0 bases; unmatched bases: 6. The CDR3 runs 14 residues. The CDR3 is CASRTTGLNTEAFF. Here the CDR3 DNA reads TGTGCCAGCCGCACGACAGGGTTGAACACTGAAGCTTTCTTT.

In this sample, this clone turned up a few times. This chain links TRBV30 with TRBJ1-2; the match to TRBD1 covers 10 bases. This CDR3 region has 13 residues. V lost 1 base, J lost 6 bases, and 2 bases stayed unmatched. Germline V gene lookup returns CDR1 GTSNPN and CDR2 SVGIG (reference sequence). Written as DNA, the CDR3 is TGTGCCTGGAGTGAAGACAGGGGGCATGGCTACACCTTC. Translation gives CAWSEDRGHGYTF.

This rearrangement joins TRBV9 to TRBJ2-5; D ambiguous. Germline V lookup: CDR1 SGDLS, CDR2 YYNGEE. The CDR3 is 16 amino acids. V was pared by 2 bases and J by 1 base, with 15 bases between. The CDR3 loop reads CASSVTPFGVQETQYF. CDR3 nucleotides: TGTGCCAGCAGCGTTACCCCCTTCGGTGTCCAAGAGACCCAGTACTTC.

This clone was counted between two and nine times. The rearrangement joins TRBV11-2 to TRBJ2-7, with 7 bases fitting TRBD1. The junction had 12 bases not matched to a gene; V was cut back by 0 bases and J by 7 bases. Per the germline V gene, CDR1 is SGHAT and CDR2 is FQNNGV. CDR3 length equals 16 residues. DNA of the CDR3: TGTGCCAGCAGCTTAGATTGGGAGACAGGGCGGCGGGAGCAGTACTTC. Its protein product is CASSLDWETGRREQYF. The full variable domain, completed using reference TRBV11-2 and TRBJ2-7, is EAGVAQSPRYKIIEKRQSVAFWCNPISGHATLYWYQQILGQGPKLLIQFQNNGVVDDSQLPKDRFSAERLKGVDSTLKIQPAKLEDSAVYLCASSLDWETGRREQYFGPGTRLTVT.

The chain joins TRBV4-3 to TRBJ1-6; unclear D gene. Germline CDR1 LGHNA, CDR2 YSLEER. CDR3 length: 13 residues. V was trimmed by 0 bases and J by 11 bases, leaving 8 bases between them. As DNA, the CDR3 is TGCGCCAGCAGCCAAGAGACTAAGCCACCCCTCCACTTT. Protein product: CASSQETKPPLHF.

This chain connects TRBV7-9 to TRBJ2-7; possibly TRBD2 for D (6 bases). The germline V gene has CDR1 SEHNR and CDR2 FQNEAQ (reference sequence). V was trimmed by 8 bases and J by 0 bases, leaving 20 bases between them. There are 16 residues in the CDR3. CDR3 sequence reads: CASSPPSYGSSYEQYF. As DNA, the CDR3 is TGTGCCAGCTCACCCCCCAGCTACGGGAGCTCCTACGAGCAGTACTTC. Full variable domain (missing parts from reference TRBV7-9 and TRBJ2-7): DTGVSQNPRHKITKRGQNVTFRCDPISEHNRLYWYRQTLGQGPEFLTYFQNEAQLEKSRLLSDRFSAERPKGSFSTLEIQRTEQGDSAMYLCASSPPSYGSSYEQYFGPGTRLTVT.

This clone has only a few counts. CDR3 DNA sequence: TGTGCCAGCGGGGGGTTGGACACCGGGGAGCTGTTTTTT. As protein: CASGGLDTGELFF. The rearrangement links TRBV6-5 to TRBJ2-2, with a weak D call TRBD2 (6 bases). V lost 8 bases and J lost 3, with 10 bases in between. This CDR3 spans 13 amino acids. The germline V gene encodes CDR1 MNHEY and CDR2 SVGAGI.

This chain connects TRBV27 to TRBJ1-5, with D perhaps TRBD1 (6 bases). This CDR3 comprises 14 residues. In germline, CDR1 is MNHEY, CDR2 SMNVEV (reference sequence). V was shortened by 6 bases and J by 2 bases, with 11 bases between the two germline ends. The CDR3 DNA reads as TGTGCCAGCAGGCTCACAGGGCGCAATCAGCCCCAGCATTTT. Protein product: CASRLTGRNQPQHF.

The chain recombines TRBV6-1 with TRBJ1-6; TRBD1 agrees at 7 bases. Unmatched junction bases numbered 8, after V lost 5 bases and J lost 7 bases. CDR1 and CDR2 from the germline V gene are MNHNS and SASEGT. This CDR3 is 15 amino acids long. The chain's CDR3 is CASSPRQGDNSPLHF. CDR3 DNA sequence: TGTGCCAGCAGTCCCCGACAGGGCGACAATTCACCCCTCCACTTT.

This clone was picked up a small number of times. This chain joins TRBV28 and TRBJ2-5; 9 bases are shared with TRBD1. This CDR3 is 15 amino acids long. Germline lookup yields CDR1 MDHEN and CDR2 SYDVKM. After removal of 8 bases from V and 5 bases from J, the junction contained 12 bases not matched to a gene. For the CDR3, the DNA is TGTGCCAGCCGGGGACAGGGTGTCTACAAGGAGACCCAGTACTTC. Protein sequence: CASRGQGVYKETQYF.

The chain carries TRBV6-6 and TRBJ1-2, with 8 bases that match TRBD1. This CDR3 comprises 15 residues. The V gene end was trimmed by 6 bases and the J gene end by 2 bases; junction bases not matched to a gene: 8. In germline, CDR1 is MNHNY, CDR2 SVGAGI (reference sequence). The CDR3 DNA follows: TGTGCCAGCAGCGGGATGACAGGGGAAAACTATGGCTACACCTTC. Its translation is CASSGMTGENYGYTF.

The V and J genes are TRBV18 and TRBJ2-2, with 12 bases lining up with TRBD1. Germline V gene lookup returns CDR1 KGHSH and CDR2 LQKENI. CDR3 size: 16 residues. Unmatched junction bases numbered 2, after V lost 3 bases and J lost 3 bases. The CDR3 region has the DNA TGTGCCAGCTCACCGGGACAGGGGGCGTACACCGGGGAGCTGTTTTTT. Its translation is CASSPGQGAYTGELFF.